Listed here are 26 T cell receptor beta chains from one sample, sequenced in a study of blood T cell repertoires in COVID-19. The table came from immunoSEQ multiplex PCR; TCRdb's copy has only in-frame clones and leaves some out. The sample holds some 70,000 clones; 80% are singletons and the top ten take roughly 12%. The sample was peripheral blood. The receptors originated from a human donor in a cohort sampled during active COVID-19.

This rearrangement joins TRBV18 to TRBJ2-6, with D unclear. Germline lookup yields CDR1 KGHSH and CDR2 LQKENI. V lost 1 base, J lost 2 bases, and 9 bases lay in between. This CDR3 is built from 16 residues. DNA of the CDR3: TGTGCCAGCTCACCACGCAACGGTGCTGGGGCCAACGTCCTGACTTTC. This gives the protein CASSPRNGAGANVLTF.

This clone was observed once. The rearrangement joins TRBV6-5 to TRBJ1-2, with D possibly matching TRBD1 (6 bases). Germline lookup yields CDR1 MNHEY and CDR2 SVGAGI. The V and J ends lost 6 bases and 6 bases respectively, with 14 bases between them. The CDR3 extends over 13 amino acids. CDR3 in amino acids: CASSRNRDHGYTF. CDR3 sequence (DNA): TGTGCCAGCAGCCGGAACAGGGATCATGGCTACACCTTC.

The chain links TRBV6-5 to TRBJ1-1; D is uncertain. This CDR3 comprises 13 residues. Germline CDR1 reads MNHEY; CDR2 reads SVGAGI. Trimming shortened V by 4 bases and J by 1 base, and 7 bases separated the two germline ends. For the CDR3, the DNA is TGTGCCAGCAGTTTCCGACAGAACACTGAAGCTTTCTTT. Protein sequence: CASSFRQNTEAFF.

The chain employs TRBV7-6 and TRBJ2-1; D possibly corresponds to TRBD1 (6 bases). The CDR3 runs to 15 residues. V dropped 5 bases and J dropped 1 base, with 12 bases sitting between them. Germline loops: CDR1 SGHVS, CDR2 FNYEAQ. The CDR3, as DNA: TGTGCCAGCAGCGCCCAAACAGGGTCCTACAATGAGCAGTTCTTC. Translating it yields CASSAQTGSYNEQFF.

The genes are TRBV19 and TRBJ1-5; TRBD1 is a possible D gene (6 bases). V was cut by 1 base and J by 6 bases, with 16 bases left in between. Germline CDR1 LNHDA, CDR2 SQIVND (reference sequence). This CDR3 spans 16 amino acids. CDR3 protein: CASSIGGQGKVQPQHF. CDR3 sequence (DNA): TGTGCCAGTAGTATAGGAGGGCAGGGGAAGGTTCAGCCCCAGCATTTT. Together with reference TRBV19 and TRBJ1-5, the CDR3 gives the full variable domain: DGGITQSPKYLFRKEGQNVTLSCEQNLNHDAMYWYRQDPGQGLRLIYYSQIVNDFQKGDIAEGYSVSREKKESFPLTVTSAQKNPTAFYLCASSIGGQGKVQPQHFGDGTRLSIL.

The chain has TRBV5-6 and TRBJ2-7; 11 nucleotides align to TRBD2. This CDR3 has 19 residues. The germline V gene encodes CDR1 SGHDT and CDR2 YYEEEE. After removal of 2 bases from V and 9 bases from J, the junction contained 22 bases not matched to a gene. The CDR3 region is CASSFTSGTSGTPPLGQYF. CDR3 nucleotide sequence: TGTGCCAGCAGCTTTACGTCCGGGACTAGCGGTACGCCGCCCCTGGGGCAGTACTTC.

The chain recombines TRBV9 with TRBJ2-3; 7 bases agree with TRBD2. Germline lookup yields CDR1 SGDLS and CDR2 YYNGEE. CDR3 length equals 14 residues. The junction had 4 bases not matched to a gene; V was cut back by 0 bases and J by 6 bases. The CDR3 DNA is TGTGCCAGCAGCGTAGTAGCGGGTGGGGATACGCAGTATTTT. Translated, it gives CASSVVAGGDTQYF.

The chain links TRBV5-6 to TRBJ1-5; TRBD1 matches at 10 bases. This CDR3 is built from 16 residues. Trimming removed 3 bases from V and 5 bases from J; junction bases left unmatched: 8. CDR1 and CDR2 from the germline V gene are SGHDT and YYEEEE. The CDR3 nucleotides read TGTGCCAGCAGCTCGGGACAGGGGACAGGTTATCAGCCCCAGCATTTT. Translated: CASSSGQGTGYQPQHF.

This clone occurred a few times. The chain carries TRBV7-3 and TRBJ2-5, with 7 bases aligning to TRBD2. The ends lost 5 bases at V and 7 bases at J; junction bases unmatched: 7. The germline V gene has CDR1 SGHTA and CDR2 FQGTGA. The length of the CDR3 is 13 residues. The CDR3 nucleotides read TGTGCCAGCAGCGAAACTAGCGTCGGGACCCAGTACTTC. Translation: CASSETSVGTQYF.

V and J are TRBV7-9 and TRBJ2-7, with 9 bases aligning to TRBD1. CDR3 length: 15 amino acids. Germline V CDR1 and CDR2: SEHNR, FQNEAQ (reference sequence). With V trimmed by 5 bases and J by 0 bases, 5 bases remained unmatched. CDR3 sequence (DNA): TGTGCCAGCAGCACTGGACAGGGGTCCTCCTACGAGCAGTACTTC. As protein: CASSTGQGSSYEQYF.

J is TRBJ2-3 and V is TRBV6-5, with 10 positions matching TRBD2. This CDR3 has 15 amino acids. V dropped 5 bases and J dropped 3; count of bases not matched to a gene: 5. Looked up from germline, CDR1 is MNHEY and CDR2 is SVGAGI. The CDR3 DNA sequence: TGTGCCAGCAGTCTTAGGACTAGCGGAACAGATACGCAGTATTTT. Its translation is CASSLRTSGTDTQYF.

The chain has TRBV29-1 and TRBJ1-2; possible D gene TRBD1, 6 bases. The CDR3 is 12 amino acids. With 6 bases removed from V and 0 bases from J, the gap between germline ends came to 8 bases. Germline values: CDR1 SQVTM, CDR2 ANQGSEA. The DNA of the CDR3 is TGCAGCGTGGACAGATCTAACTATGGCTACACCTTC. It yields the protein CSVDRSNYGYTF.

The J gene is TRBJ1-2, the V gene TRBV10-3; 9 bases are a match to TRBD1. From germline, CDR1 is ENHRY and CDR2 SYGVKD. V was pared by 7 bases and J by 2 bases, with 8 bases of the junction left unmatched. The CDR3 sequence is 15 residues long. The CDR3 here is CAIKATGGPNYGYTF. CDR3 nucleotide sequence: TGTGCCATCAAAGCCACAGGGGGCCCAAACTATGGCTACACCTTC.

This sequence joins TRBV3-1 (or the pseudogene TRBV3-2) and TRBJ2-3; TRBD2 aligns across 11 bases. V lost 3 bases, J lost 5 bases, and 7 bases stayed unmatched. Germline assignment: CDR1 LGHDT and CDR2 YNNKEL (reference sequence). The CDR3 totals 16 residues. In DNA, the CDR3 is TGTGCCAGCAGCCATGCTCTAGCGGGGGGACAAGATACGCAGTATTTT. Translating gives CASSHALAGGQDTQYF.

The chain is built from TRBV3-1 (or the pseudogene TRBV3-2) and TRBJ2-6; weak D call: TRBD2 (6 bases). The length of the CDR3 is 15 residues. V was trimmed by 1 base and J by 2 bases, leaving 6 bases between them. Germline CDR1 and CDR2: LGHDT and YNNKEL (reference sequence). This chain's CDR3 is CASSQGGAGANVLTF. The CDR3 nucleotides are TGTGCCAGCAGCCAAGGGGGGGCTGGGGCCAACGTCCTGACTTTC.

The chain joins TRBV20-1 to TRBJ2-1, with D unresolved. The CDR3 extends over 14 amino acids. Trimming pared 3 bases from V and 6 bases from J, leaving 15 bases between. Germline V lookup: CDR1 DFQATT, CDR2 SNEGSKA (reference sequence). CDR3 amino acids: CSASPSSPGNEQFF. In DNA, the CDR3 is TGCAGTGCTAGTCCCAGTTCTCCTGGCAATGAGCAGTTCTTC.

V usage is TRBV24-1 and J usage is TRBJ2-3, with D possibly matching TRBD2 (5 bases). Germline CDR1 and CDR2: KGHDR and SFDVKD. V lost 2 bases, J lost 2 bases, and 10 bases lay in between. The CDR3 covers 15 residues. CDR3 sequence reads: CATSDSDWYTDTQYF. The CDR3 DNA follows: TGTGCCACCAGTGATTCGGACTGGTACACAGATACGCAGTATTTT.

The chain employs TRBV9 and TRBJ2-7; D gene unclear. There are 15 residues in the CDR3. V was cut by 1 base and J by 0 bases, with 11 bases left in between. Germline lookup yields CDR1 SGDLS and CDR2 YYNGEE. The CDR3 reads CASSVSASSSYEQYF. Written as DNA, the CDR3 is TGTGCCAGCAGCGTAAGCGCCTCCTCCTCCTACGAGCAGTACTTC.

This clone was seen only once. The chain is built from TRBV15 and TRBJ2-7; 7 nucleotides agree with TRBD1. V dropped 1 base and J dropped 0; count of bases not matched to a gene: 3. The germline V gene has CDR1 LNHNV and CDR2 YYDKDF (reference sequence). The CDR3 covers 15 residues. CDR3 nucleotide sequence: TGTGCCACCAGCAGAGGCAGGGGGAGCTCCTACGAGCAGTACTTC. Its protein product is CATSRGRGSSYEQYF.

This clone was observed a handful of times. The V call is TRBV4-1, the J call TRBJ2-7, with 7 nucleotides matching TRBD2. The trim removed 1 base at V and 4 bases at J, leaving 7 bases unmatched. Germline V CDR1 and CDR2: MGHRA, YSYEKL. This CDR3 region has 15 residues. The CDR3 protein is CASSQVSSSGYEQYV. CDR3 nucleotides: TGCGCCAGCAGCCAAGTTAGTAGTAGCGGGTACGAGCAGTACGTC.

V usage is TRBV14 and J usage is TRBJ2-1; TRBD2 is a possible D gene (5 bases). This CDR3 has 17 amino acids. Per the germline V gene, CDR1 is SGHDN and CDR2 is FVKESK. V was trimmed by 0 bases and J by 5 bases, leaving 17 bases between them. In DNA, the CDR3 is TGTGCCAGCAGCCAAGAAGGGTCACCGGGGTGGGACAATGAGCAGTTCTTC. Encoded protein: CASSQEGSPGWDNEQFF.

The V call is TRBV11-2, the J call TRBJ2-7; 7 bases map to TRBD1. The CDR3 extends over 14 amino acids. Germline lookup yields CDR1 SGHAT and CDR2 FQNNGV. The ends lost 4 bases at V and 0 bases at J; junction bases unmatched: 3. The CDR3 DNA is TGTGCCAGCAGCTGGGGACAGCTCTCCTACGAGCAGTACTTC. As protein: CASSWGQLSYEQYF.

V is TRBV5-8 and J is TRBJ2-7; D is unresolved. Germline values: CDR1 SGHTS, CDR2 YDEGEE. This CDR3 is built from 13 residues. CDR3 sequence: CASNLVPSYEQYV. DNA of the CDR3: TGTGCCAGCAACTTGGTCCCCAGCTACGAGCAGTACGTC.

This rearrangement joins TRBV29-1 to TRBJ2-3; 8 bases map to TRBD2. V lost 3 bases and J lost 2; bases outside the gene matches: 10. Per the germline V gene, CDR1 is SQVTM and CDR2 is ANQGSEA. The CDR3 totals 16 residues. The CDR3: CSVESRIAGYTDTQYF. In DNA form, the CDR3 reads TGCAGCGTTGAGTCTAGGATAGCGGGATACACAGATACGCAGTATTTT.

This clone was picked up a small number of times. Here the CDR3 DNA reads TGTGCCAGCAGCTTTGGTAGCGGCCAAGAGACCCAGTACTTC. It translates to CASSFGSGQETQYF. The genes are TRBV7-9 and TRBJ2-5; D is possibly TRBD2 (6 bases). The germline V gene encodes CDR1 SEHNR and CDR2 FQNEAQ (reference sequence). CDR3 length equals 14 residues. Trimming cost V 3 bases and J 1 base, with 9 bases left between them.

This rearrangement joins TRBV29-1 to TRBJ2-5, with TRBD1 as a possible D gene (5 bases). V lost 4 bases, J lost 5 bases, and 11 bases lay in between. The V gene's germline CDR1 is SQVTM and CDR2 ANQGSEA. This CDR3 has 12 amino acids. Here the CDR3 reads CSVARAEETQYF. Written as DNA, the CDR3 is TGCAGCGTTGCCAGGGCCGAGGAGACCCAGTACTTC.